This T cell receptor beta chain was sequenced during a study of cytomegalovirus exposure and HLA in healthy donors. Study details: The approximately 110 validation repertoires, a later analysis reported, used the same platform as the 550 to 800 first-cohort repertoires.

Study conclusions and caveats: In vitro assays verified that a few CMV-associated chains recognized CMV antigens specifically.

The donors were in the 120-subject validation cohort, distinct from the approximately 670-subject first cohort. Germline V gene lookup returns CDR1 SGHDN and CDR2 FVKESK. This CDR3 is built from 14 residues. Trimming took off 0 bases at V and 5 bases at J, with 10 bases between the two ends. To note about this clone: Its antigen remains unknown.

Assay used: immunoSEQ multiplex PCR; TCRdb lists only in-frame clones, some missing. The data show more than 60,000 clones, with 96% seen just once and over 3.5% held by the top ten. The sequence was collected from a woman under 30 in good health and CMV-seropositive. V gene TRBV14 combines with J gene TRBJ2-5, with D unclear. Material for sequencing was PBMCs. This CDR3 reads CASSQDPVLETQYF. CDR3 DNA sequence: TGTGCCAGCAGCCAAGACCCAGTGCTTGAGACCCAGTACTTC.